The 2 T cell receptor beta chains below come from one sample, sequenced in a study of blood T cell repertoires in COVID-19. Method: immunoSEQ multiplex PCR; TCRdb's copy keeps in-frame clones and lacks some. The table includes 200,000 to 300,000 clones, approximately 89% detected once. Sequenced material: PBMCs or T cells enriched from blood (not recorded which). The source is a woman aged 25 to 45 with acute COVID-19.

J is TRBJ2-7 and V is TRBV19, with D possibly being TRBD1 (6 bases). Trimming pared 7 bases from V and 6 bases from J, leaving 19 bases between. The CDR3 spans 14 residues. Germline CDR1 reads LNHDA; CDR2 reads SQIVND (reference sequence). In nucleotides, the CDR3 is TGTGCCAGTAATCGGGCGCTCGGACAGCCCGAGCAGTACTTC. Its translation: CASNRALGQPEQYF.

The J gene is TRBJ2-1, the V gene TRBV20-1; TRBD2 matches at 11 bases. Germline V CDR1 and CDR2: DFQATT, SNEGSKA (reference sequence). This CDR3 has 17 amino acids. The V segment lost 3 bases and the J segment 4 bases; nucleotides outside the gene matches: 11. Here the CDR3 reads CSASGLAGGIRYNEQFF. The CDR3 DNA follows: TGCAGTGCTAGTGGGCTAGCGGGGGGTATCCGATACAATGAGCAGTTCTTC.